The rows below give T cell receptor beta chains drawn from one sample of a study of shared clonotypes between healthy human individuals. Only in-frame clones appear in the TCRdb table, and some are missing; sequencing was by immunoSEQ multiplex PCR. The sample consists of about 2.4 million clones, 93% of them appearing once. The source material was naive CD4+ T cells from PBMCs. All receptors come from a man aged 18 to 35 in good health. Some clones in this sample may be carry-over from other donors' samples. Both conserved end residues are trimmed from each CDR3. A D gene is named only where the DNA matches it firmly.

TRBV9 | . | ASSVAVAGPWEQY
TRBV5-1 | TRBD2 | ASSVTSGYSGEQY
TRBV7-8 | TRBD1 | ASSSDRGYQPQH
TRBV4-1 | TRBD2 | ASSQTKPGLAGYTGELF
TRBV7-9 | . | ASQAGLNYGYT
TRBV9 | . | ASSVSGYRDTQY
TRBV28 | . | ASTPSGNTIY
TRBV2 | . | ASSAGLLPNNEQF
TRBV5-4 | . | ASSLGGSVHT
TRBV6-5 | . | ASSSNSEAF
TRBV7-2 | . | ASSFYTNTQY
TRBV5-1 | TRBD1 | ASSRTGQADYGYT
TRBV28 | . | ASSFWGRGGQPQH
TRBV15 | TRBD1 | ATSRGGQGFAGELF
TRBV5-1 | TRBD1 | ASSLGPPGQGSIWSYEQY
TRBV19 | TRBD1 | ASKRTGGMDQPQH
TRBV12-2 | . | ASRLAGDRHTEAF
TRBV11-2 | TRBD1 | ASTGTGGTGELF
TRBV11-2 | . | ASSSRPTMGGAAYYGYT
TRBV5-1 | . | ASSLQPAGIGSGNTIY
TRBV2 | . | ASSSGLQAYEQY
TRBV7-3 | TRBD2 | ASSLGTTNNEQF
TRBV6-6 | TRBD1 | ASSYGDRGHDGYT
TRBV6-5 | . | ASGAGLYGYT
TRBV7-9 | TRBD2 | ASSLGGTSGLETQY
TRBV7-9 | . | ASSLGPEPTDTQY
TRBV5-6 | . | ASSFFDQRGTDTQY
TRBV7-9 | . | ASSFLGPLGETQY
TRBV5-1 | . | ASSFLGAGANVLT
TRBV4-2 | . | ASSQVVDNTEAF
TRBV18 | . | ASSPLPGKETQY
TRBV29-1 | TRBD2 | SVGAASGRRLDTQY
TRBV7-9 | . | ASSLVAWGPGNTIY
TRBV29-1 | TRBD2 | SVEKREKYNEQF
TRBV2 | TRBD2 | ASSEAPAGGIGDTQY
TRBV28 | . | ASSPIRGGHQPQH
TRBV5-1 | . | ASSLQSGANVLT
TRBV2 | TRBD2 | ASSGLAADNEQF
TRBV7-9 | . | ASSLAGPNTGELF
TRBV28 | . | ASSLSNTEAF
TRBV28 | . | ASSLIGVYT
TRBV7-9 | TRBD1 | ASSSQGAESNQPQH
TRBV5-1 | . | ASSLAARSPLH
TRBV18 | TRBD2 | ASSPPGLAGSTYEQY
TRBV20-1 | . | SAKGVAAF
TRBV6-5 | . | ASSLTRGSNEKLF
TRBV21-1 | . | ASSPGSSSYEQY
TRBV6-6 | . | ASSRVQETQY
TRBV29-1 | TRBD2 | SVEGLAGVYNEQF
TRBV28 | TRBD2 | ASSRLFIAGDQYNEQF
TRBV7-2 | . | ASSSGRLGDTQY
TRBV9 | . | ASSVGGREQF
TRBV6-6 | . | ASSYSGNRSNQPQH